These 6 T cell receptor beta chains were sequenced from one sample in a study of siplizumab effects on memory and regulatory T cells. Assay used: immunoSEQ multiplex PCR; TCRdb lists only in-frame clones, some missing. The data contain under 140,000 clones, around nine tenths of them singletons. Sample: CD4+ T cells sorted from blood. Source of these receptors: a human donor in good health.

CDR3 nucleotide sequence: TGTGCCAGCAGCCTTCGGACAGTAGTAACCGGGGAGCTGTTTTTT. Its translation is CASSLRTVVTGELFF. This sequence joins TRBV5-4 and TRBJ2-2; a possible D gene is TRBD1 (6 bases). Trimming pared 4 bases from V and 5 bases from J, leaving 15 bases between. CDR1 is SGHNT and CDR2 is YYREEE in the germline V gene (reference sequence). CDR3 length: 15 residues.

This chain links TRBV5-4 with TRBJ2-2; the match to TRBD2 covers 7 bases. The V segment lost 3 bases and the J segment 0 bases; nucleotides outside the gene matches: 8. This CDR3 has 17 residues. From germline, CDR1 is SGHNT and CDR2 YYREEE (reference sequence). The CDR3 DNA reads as TGTGCCAGCAGCTGGGCTAGCGGACCACCGAACACCGGGGAGCTGTTTTTT. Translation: CASSWASGPPNTGELFF.

DNA of the CDR3: TGCGCCAGCAGCTCCGGGGAGACCCAGTACTTC. Translating gives CASSSGETQYF. V gene TRBV5-1 combines with J gene TRBJ2-5, with no clear D. Germline V gene sequence: CDR1 SGHRS, CDR2 YFSETQ. V was shortened by 3 bases and J by 5 bases, with 5 bases between the two germline ends. This CDR3 region has 11 residues.

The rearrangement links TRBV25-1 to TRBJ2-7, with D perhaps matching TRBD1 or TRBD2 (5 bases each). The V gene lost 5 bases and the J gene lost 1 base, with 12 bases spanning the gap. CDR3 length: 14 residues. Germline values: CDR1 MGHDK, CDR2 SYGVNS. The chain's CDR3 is CASSRPGSSYEQYF. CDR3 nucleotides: TGTGCCAGCAGTCGGCCAGGGAGTTCCTACGAGCAGTACTTC.

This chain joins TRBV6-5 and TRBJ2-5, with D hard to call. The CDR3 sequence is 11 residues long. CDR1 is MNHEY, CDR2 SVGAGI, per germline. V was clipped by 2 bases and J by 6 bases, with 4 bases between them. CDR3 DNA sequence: TGTGCCAGCAGTTACGTCCAGACCCAGTACTTC. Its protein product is CASSYVQTQYF.

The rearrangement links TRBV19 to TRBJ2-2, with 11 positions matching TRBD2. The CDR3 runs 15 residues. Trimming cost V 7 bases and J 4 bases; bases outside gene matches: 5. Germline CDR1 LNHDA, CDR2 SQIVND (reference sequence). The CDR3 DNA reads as TGTGCCAGTACCCCGGGGACTAGCGGCACCGGGGAGCTGTTTTTT. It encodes CASTPGTSGTGELFF. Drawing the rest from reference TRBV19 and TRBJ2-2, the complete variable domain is DGGITQSPKYLFRKEGQNVTLSCEQNLNHDAMYWYRQDPGQGLRLIYYSQIVNDFQKGDIAEGYSVSREKKESFPLTVTSAQKNPTAFYLCASTPGTSGTGELFFGEGSRLTVL.